This T cell receptor beta chain was observed in a study of T cell changes during pregnancy in multiple sclerosis. The V and J ends lost 0 bases and 4 bases respectively, with 14 bases between them. The CDR3 contains 16 residues. Germline CDR1 and CDR2: LGHNA and YSLEER. Libraries were prepared by immunoSEQ multiplex PCR; TCRdb keeps only in-frame clonotypes and omits some of them. This sample has roughly 26,000 clones, with approximately 92% found just once. The receptor was derived from a female donor with multiple sclerosis, enrolled in a pregnancy study. The V gene is TRBV4-3, the J gene TRBJ2-3; weak D call: TRBD2 (6 bases). The specimen was CD8+ T cells from peripheral blood mononuclear cells, collected in the second trimester of pregnancy. This CDR3 reads CASSQDHGSGADTQYF. The CDR3 nucleotides are TGCGCCAGCAGCCAAGATCACGGGAGCGGTGCAGATACGCAGTATTTT.